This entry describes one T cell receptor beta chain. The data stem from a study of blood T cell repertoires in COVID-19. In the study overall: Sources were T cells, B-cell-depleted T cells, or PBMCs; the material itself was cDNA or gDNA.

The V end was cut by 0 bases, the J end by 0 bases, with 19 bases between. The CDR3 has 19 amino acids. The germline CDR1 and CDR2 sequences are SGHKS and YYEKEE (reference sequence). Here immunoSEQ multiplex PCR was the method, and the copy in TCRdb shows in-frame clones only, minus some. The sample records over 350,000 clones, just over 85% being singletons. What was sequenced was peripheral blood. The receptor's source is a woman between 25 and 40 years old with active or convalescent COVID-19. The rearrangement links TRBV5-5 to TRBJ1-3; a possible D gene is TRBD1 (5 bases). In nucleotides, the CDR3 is TGTGCCAGCAGCTTGGTGCCAGGGTCCATACTAAGCTCTGGAAACACCATATATTTT. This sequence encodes CASSLVPGSILSSGNTIYF.